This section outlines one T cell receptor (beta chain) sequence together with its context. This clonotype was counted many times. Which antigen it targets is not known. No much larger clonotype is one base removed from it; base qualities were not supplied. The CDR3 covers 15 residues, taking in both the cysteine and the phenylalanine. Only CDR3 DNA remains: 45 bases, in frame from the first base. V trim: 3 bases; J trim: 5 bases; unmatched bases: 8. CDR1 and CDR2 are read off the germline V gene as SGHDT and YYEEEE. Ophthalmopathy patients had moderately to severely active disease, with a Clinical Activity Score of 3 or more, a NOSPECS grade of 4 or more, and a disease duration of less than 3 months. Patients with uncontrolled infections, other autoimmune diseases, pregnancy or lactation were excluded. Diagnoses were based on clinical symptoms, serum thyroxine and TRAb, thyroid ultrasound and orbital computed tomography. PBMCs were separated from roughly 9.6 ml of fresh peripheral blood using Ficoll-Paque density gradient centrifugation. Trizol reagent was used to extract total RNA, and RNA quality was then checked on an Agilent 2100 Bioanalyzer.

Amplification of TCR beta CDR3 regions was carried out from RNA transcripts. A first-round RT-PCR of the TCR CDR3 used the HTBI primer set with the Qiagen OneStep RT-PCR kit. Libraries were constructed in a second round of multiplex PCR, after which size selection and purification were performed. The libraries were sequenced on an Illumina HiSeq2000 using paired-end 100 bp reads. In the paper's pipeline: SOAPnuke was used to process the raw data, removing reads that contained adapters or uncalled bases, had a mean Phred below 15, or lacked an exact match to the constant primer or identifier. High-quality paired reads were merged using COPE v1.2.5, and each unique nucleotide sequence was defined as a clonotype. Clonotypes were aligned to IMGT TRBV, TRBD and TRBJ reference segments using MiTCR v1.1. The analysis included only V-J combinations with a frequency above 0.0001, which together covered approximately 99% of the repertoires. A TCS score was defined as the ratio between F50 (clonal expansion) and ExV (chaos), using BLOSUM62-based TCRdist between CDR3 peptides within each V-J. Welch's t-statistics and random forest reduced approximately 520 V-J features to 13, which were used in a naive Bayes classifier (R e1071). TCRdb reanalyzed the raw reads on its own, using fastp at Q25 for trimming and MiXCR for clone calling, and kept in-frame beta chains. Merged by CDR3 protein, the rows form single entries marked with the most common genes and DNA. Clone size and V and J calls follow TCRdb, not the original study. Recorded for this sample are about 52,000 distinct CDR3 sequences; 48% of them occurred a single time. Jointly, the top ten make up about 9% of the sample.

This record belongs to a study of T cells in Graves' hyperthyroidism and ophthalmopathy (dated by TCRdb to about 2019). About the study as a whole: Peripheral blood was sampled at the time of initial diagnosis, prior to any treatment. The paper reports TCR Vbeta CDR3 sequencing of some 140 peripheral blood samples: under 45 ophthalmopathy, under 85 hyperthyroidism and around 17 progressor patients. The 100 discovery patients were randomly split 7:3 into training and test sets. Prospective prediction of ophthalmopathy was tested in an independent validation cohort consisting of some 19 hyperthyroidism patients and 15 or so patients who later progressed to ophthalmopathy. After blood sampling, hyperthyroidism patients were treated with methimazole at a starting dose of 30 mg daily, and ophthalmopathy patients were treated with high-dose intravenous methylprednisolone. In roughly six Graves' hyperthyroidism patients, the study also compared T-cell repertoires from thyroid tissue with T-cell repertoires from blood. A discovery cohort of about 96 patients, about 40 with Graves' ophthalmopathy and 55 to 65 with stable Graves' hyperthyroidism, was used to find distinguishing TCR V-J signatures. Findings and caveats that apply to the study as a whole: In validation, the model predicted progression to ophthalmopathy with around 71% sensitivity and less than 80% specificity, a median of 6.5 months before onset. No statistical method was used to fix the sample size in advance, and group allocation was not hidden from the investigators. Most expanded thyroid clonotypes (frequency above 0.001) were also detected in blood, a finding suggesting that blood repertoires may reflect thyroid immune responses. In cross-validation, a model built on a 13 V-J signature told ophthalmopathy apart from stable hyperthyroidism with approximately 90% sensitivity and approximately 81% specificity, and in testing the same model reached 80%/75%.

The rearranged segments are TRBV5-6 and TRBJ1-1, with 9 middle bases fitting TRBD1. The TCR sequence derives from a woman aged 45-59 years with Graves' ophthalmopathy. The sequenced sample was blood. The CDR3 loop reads CASSSFGTGTTEAFF. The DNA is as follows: TGTGCCAGCAGCTCGTTCGGGACAGGGACGACTGAAGCTTTCTTT.